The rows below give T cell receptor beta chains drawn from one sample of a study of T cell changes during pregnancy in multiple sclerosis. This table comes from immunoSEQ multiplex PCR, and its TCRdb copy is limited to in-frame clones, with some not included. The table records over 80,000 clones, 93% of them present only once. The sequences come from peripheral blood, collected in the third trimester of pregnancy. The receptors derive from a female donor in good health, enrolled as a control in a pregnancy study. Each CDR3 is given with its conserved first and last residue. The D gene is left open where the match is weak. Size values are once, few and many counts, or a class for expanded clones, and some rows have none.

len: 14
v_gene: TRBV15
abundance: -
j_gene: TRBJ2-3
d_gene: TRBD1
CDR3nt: TGTGCCACCAGACAGACAGGGCGGACAGATACGCAGTATTTT
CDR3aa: CATRQTGRTDTQYF

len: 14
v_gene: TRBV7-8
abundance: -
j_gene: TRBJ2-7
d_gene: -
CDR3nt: TGTGCCAGCAGCTTAGTAGGGGTAGCCTACGAGCAGTACTTC
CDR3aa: CASSLVGVAYEQYF

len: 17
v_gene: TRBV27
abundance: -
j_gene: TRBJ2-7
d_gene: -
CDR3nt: TGTGCCAGCAGTTTATCGAAGGCAGGGGCCCATACGGGAGAGCAGTACTTC
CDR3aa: CASSLSKAGAHTGEQYF

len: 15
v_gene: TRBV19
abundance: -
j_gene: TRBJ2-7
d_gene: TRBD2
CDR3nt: TGTGCCAGTAGTATATCTGGCGGGAGTGAGAACGAGCAGTACTTC
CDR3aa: CASSISGGSENEQYF

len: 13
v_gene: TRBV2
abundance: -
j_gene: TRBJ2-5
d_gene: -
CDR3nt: TGTGCCAGCAGTCCGGGACTCCAAGAGACCCAGTACTTC
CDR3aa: CASSPGLQETQYF

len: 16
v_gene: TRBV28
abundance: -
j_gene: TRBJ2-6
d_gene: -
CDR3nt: TGTGCCAGCAGCCACAGGGTTCCCTCTGGGGCCAACGTCCTGACTTTC
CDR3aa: CASSHRVPSGANVLTF

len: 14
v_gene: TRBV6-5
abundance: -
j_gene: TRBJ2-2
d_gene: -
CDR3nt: TGTGCCAGCAGTCCGGGGTCAAACACCGGGGAGCTGTTTTTT
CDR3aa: CASSPGSNTGELFF

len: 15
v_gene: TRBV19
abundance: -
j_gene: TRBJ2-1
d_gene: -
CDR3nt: TGTGCCAGTAGTATAGACCCCAGGGGGGTCCATGAGCAGTTCTTC
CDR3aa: CASSIDPRGVHEQFF

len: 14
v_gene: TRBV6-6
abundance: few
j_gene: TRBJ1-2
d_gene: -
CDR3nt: TGTGCCAGCAGCCCGAAAGGGGTCGAGTCAGGCTACACCTTC
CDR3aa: CASSPKGVESGYTF

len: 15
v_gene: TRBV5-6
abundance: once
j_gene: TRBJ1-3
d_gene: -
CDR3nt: TGTGCCAGCAGCCCATCGAACGGGGGTCGGGACACCATATATTTT
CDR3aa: CASSPSNGGRDTIYF

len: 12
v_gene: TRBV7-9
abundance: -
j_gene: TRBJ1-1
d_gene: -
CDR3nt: TGTGCCAGCAGCCCAACCGGGACTGAAGCTTTCTTT
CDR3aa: CASSPTGTEAFF

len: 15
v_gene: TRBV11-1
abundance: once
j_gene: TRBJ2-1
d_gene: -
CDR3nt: TGTGCCAGCAGCCCCGGTTTAGCGGTCTACAATGAGCAGTTCTTC
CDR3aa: CASSPGLAVYNEQFF

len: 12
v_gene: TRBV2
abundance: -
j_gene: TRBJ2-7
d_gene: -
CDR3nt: TGTGCCAGCAGGGACACCTATTACGAGCAGTACTTC
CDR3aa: CASRDTYYEQYF

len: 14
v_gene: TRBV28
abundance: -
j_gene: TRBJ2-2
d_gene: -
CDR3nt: TGTGCCAGCAGCCTTCCAGTGAACACCGGGGAGCTGTTTTTT
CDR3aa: CASSLPVNTGELFF

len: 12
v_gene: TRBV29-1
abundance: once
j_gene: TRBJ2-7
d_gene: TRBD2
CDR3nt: TGCAGCGTTCTGGCTAGCGGATTAGAGCAGTACTTC
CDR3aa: CSVLASGLEQYF

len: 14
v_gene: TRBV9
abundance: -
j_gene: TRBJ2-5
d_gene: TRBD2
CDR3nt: TGTGCCAGCAGCGTAGATGGGCGGGAGGAGACCCAGTACTTC
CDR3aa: CASSVDGREETQYF

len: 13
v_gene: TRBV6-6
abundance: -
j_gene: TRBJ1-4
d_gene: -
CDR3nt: TGTGCCAGCAGTTCGGGGTCACGAGAAAAACTGTTTTTT
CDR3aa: CASSSGSREKLFF

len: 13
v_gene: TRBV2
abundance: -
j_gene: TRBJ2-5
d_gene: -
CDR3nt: TGTGCCAGCAGCATAGTCCCAGGGGAGACCCAGTACTTC
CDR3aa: CASSIVPGETQYF

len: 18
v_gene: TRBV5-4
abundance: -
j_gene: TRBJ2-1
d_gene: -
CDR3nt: TGTGCCAGCAGCGACCCCGGTGAGGCCGCGAATTCCTACAATGAGCAGTTCTTC
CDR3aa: CASSDPGEAANSYNEQFF

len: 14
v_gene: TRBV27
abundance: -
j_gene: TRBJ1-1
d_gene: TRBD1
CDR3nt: TGTGCCAGCAGGGTAAGGGACAGGGCAGCCGAAGCTTTCTTT
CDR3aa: CASRVRDRAAEAFF

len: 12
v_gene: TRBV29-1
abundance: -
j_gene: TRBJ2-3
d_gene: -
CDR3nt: TGCAGCGCAGCGGCCTCCACAGATACGCAGTATTTT
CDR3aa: CSAAASTDTQYF

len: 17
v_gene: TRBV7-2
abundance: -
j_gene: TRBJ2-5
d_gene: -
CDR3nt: TGTGCCAGCAGCTTAGTTTTTGGCGGTACCGACCAAGAGACCCAGTACTTC
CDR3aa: CASSLVFGGTDQETQYF

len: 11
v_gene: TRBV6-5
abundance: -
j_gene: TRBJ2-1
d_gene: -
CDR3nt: TGTGCCAGCAGTACGGGGGGCGAGCAGTTCTTC
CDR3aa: CASSTGGEQFF

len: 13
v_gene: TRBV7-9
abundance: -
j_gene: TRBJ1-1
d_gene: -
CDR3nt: TGTGCCAGCAGCGCCGGACAGCACACTGAAGCTTTCTTT
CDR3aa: CASSAGQHTEAFF

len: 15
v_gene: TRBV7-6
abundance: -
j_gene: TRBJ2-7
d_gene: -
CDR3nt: TGTGCCAGCAGCTTTGACAGCAAGACCTCCTACGAGCAGTACTTC
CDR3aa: CASSFDSKTSYEQYF

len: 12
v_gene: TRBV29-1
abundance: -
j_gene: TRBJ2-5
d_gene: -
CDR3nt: TGCAGCGTTGATAGCGGCATGGAGACCCAGTACTTC
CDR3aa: CSVDSGMETQYF

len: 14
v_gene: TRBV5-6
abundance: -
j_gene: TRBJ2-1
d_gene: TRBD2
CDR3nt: TGTGCCAGCAGCTTGGGACTAGCTGTCGATGAGCAGTTCTTC
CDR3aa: CASSLGLAVDEQFF

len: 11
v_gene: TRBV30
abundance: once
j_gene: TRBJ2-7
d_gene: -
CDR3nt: TGTGCCTGGAGTGAATACTACGAGCAGTACTTC
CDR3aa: CAWSEYYEQYF

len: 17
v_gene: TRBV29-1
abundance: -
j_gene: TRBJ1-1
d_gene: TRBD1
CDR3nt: TGCAGCGTTGCGGGGGCAGGGGGCAATGTGTTGAACACTGAAGCTTTCTTT
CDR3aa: CSVAGAGGNVLNTEAFF

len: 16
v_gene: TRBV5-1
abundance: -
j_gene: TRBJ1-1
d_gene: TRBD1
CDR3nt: TGCGCCAGCAGCTGGGGACAGGGGTCTTCGAACACTGAAGCTTTCTTT
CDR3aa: CASSWGQGSSNTEAFF

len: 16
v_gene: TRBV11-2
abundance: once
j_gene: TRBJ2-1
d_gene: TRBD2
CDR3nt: TGTGCCAGCAGCCCGACCGGGACTAGCGGGTTGCCTGAGCAGTTCTTC
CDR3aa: CASSPTGTSGLPEQFF

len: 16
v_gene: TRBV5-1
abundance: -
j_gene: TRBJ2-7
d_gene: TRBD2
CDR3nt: TGCGCCAGCAGCTTGGATGCGGGAGGCCCTAAGTTTGAGCAGTACTTC
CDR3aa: CASSLDAGGPKFEQYF

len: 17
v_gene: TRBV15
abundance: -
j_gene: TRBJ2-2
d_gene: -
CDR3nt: TGTGCCACCAGCAGAGATCTAGTTGGCGGTAACACCGGGGAGCTGTTTTTT
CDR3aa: CATSRDLVGGNTGELFF

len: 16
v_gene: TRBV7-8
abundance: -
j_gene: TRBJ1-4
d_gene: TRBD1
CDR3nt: TGTGCCAGCAGCTTAATATCGACAGGGACTAATGAAAAACTGTTTTTT
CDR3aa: CASSLISTGTNEKLFF

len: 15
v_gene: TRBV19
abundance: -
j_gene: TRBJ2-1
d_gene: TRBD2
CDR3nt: TGTGCCAGTTCTAGCGGGAGGGGCTCCTACAATGAGCAGTTCTTC
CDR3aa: CASSSGRGSYNEQFF

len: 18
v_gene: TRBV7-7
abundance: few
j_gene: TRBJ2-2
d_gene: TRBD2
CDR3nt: TGTGCTAGCAGCTTGGGGGCCGGACTAGCGTTAAACACCGGGGAGCTGTTTTTT
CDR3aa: CASSLGAGLALNTGELFF

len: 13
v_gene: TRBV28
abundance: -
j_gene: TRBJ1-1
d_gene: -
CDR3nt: TGTGCCAGCAGTAGACAGATGAACACTGAAGCTTTCTTT
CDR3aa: CASSRQMNTEAFF

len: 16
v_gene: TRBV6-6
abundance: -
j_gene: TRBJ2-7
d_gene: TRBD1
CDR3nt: TGTGCCAGCATCGGGACAGGGGGAATACCGTACTACGAGCAGTACTTC
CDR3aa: CASIGTGGIPYYEQYF

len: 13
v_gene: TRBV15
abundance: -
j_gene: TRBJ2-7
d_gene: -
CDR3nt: TGTGCCACCAGCAGAGAAAGGGGCTACGAGCAGTACTTC
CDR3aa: CATSRERGYEQYF